This T cell receptor beta chain was sequenced during a study of identical twins. The V and J ends lost 5 bases and 0 bases, in that order; junction bases with no gene match: 8. The CDR3 is made up of 16 amino acids. The germline V gene has CDR1 SEHNR and CDR2 FQNEAQ (reference sequence). A universal primer site arose from template switching, and cDNA bore unique molecular identifiers. TCRdb ran MiXCR on the 5' RACE reads and lists one entry per CDR3 protein. The table records hundreds of thousands of distinct CDR3 sequences, around 6.1% of them present only once. Findings and limits, study-wide: Weaker excess twin sharing was seen among beta out-of-frame sequences. Out-of-frame alpha sequences common to twins exhibited an excess of low generation probability.

This clonotype was seen a handful of times. Antigen: not known. This clonotype originated in a man aged 18 to 29 in good health. The sample taken for sequencing was naive T cells sorted from blood. V gene TRBV7-9 combines with J gene TRBJ2-5, with 8 bases matching TRBD1. The CDR3 reads CASSPRQGRYQETQYF. CDR3 in DNA: TGTGCCAGCAGCCCTAGACAGGGGAGGTACCAAGAGACCCAGTACTTC.